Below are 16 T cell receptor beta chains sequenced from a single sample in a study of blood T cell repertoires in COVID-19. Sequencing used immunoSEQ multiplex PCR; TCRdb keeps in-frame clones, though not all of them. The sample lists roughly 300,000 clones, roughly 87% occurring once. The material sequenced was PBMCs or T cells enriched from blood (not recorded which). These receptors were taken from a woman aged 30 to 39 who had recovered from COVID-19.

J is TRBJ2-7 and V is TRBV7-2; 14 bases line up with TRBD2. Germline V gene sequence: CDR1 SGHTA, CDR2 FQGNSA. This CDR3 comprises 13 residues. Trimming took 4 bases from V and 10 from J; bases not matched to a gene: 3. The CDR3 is CASSSTSGGVQYF. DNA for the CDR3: TGTGCCAGCAGCTCGACTAGCGGGGGGGTTCAGTACTTC.

For the CDR3, the DNA is TGCGCCAGCGGGGCCGTCCTATCAGGCCCGGGACAGCAGAACACTGAAGCTTTCTTT. It encodes CASGAVLSGPGQQNTEAFF. The V gene is TRBV10-2, the J gene TRBJ1-1; 7 nucleotides agree with TRBD1. V lost 8 bases, J lost 1 base, and 22 bases stayed unmatched. CDR3 length: 19 amino acids. Per the germline V gene, CDR1 is WSHSY and CDR2 is SAAADI.

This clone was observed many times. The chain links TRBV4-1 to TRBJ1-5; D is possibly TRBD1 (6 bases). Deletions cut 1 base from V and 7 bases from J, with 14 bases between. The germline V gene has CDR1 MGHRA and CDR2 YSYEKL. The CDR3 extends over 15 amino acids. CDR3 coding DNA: TGCGCCAGCAGCCAAGGTCAGGGGCCGGGGCAGCCCCAGCATTTT. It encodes CASSQGQGPGQPQHF.

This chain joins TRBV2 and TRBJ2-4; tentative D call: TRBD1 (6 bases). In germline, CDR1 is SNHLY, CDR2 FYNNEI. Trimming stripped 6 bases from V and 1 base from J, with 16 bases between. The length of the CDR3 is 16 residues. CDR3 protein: CASRNRVGEAKNIQYF. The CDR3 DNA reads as TGTGCCAGCAGGAACAGGGTTGGGGAGGCCAAAAACATTCAGTACTTC. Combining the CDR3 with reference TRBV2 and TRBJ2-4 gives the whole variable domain EPEVTQTPSHQVTQMGQEVILRCVPISNHLYFYWYRQILGQKVEFLVSFYNNEISEKSEIFDDQFSVERPDGSNFTLKIRSTKLEDSAMYFCASRNRVGEAKNIQYFGAGTRLSVL.

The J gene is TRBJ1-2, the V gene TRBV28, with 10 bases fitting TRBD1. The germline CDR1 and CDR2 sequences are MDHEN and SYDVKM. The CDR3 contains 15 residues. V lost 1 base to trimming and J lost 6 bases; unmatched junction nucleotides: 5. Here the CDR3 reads CASSLLGTGDDGYTF. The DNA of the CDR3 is TGTGCCAGCAGTTTATTGGGGACAGGGGACGATGGCTACACCTTC.

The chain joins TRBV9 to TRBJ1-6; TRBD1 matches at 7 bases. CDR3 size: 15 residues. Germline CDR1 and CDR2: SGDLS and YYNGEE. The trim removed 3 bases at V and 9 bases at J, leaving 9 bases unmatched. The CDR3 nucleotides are TGTGCCAGCAGCGAGGGCCGGACAGGACTTTCACCCCTCCACTTT. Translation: CASSEGRTGLSPLHF.

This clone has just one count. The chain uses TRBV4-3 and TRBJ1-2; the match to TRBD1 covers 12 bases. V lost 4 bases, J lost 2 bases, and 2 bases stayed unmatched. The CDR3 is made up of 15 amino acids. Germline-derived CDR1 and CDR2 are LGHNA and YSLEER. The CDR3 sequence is CASSRGQGANYGYTF. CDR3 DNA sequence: TGCGCCAGCAGCCGGGGACAGGGGGCCAACTATGGCTACACCTTC.

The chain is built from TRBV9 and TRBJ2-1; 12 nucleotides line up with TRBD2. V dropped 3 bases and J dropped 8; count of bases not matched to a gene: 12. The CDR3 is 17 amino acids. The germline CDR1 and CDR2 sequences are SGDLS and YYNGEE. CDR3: CASSARGLAGGIDEQFF. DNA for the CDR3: TGTGCCAGCAGCGCAAGAGGTCTAGCGGGGGGGATCGATGAGCAGTTCTTC.

CDR3 in amino acids: CASGTSGQGVAGYTF. Here the CDR3 DNA reads TGTGCCAGCGGAACTTCGGGACAGGGGGTGGCTGGCTACACCTTC. V is TRBV28 and J is TRBJ1-2; 11 positions agree with TRBD1. V was clipped by 8 bases and J by 7 bases; unmatched bases: 12. Germline V lookup: CDR1 MDHEN, CDR2 SYDVKM. The CDR3 is made up of 15 amino acids.

As DNA, the CDR3 is TGTGCCAGCACCCCGGTTACAGGGGGCCCTTACAATGAGCAGTTCTTC. This sequence encodes CASTPVTGGPYNEQFF. The chain links TRBV28 to TRBJ2-1; 9 positions match TRBD1. This CDR3 has 16 residues. Trimming removed 7 bases from V and 4 bases from J; junction bases left unmatched: 11. Germline V lookup: CDR1 MDHEN, CDR2 SYDVKM. Based on the CDR3 plus reference TRBV28 and TRBJ2-1, the full variable domain is DVKVTQSSRYLVKRTGEKVFLECVQDMDHENMFWYRQDPGLGLRLIYFSYDVKMKEKGDIPEGYSVSREKKERFSLILESASTNQTSMYLCASTPVTGGPYNEQFFGPGTRLTVL.

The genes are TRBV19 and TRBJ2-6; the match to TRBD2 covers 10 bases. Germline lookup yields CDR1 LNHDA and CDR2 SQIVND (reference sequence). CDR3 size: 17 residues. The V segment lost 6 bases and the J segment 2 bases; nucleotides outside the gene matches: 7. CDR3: CASRGAGGPPGANVLTF. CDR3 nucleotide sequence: TGTGCCAGTAGGGGAGCGGGGGGGCCTCCTGGGGCCAACGTCCTGACTTTC.

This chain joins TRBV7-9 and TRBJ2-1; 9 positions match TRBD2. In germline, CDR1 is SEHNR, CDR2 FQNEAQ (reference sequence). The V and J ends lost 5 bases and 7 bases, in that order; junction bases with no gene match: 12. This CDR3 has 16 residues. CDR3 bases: TGTGCCAGCAGCCTGCAAGGAAGCGGGGGGTTGAATGAGCAGTTCTTC. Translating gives CASSLQGSGGLNEQFF. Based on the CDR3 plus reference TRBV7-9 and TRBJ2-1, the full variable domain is DTGVSQNPRHKITKRGQNVTFRCDPISEHNRLYWYRQTLGQGPEFLTYFQNEAQLEKSRLLSDRFSAERPKGSFSTLEIQRTEQGDSAMYLCASSLQGSGGLNEQFFGPGTRLTVL.

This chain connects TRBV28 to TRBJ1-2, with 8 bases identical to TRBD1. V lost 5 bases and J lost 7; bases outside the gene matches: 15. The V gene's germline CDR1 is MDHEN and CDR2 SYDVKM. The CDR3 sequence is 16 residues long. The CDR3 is CASSRTGTGLLGGYTF. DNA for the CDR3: TGTGCCAGCAGTCGAACCGGGACAGGCCTTCTGGGTGGCTACACCTTC.

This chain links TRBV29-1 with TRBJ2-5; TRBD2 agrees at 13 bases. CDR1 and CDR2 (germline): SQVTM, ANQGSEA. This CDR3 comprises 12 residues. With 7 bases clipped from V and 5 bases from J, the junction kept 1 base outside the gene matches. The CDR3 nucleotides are TGCAGCGCGACTAGCGGGGGGGAGACCCAGTACTTC. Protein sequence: CSATSGGETQYF.

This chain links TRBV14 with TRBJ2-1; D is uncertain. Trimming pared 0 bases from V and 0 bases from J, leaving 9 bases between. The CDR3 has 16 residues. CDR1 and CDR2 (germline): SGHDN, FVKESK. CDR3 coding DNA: TGTGCCAGCAGCCAAGATCGTGTGAGCTCCTACAATGAGCAGTTCTTC. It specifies CASSQDRVSSYNEQFF.

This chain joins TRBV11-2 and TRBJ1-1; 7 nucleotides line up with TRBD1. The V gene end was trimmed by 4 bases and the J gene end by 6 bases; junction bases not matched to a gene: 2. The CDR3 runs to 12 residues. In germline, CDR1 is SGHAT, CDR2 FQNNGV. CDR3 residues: CASSSGQPEAFF. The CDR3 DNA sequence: TGTGCCAGCAGCTCGGGACAGCCTGAAGCTTTCTTT.